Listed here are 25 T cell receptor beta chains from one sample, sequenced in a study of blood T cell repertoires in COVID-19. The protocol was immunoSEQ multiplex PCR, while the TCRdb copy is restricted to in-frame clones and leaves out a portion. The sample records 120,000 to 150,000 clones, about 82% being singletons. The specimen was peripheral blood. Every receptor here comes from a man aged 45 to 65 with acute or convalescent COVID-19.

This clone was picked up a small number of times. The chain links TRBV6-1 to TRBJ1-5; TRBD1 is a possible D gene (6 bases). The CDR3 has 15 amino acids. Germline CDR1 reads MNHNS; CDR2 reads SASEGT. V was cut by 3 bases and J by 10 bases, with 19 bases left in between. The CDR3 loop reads CASSEALDSAGPQHF. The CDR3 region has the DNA TGTGCCAGCAGTGAGGCCCTGGACAGTGCGGGTCCCCAGCATTTT.

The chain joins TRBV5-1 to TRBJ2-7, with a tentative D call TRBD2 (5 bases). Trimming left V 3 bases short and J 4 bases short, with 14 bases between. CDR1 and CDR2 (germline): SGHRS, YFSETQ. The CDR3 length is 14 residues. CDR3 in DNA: TGCGCCAGCAGCTCCCCCTCCCCGGGGTACGAGCAGTACTTC. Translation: CASSSPSPGYEQYF.

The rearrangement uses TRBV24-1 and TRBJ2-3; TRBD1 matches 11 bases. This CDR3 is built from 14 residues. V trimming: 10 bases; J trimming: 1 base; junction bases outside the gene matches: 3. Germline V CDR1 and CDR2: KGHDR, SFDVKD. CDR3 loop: CATAGQGGTDTQYF. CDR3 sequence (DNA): TGTGCCACTGCGGGACAGGGGGGCACAGATACGCAGTATTTT.

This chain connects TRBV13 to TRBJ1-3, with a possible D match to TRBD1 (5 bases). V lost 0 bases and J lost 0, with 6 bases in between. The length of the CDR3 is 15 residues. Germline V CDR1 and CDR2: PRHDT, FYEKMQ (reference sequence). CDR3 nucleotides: TGTGCCAGCAGCTTAGGAGGGGTCTCTGGAAACACCATATATTTT. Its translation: CASSLGGVSGNTIYF.

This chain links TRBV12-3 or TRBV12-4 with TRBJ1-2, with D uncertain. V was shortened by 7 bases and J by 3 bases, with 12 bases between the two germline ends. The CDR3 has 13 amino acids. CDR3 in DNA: TGTGCCAGCAAGCCGACAAACGACTATGGCTACACCTTC. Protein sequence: CASKPTNDYGYTF.

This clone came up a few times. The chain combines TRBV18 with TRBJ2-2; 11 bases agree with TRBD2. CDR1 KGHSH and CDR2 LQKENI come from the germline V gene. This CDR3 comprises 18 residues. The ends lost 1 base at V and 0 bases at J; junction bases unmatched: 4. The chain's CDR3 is CASSPRASGGTNTGELFF. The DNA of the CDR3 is TGTGCCAGCTCACCACGGGCTAGCGGGGGGACGAACACCGGGGAGCTGTTTTTT.

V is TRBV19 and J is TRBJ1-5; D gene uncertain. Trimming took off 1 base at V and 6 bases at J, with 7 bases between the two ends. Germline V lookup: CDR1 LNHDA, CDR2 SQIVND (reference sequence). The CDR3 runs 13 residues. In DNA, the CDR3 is TGTGCCAGTAGTATAGGCCCGGGTCAGCCCCAGCATTTT. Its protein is CASSIGPGQPQHF.

The CDR3 sequence is CASSQGGTYNEQFF. CDR3 nucleotide sequence: TGTGCCAGCAGCCAAGGGGGCACCTACAATGAGCAGTTCTTC. The J gene is TRBJ2-1, the V gene TRBV14; a possible D gene is TRBD1 (5 bases). Trimming took off 1 base at V and 2 bases at J, with 6 bases between the two ends. Germline-derived CDR1 and CDR2 are SGHDN and FVKESK. The CDR3 loop spans 14 amino acids.

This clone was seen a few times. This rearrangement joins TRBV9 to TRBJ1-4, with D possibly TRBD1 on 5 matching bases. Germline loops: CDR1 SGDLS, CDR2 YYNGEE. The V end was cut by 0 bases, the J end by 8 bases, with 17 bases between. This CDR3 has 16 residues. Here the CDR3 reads CASSVEGARVKEKLFF. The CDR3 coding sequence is TGTGCCAGCAGCGTAGAAGGGGCCCGGGTAAAGGAAAAACTGTTTTTT.

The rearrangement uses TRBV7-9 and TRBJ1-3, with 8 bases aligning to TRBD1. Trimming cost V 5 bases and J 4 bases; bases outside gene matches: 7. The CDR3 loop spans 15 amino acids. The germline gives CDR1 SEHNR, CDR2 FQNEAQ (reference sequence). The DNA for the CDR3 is TGTGCCAGCAGCGCACTGGACAGGGCCGGAAACACCATATATTTT. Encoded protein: CASSALDRAGNTIYF.

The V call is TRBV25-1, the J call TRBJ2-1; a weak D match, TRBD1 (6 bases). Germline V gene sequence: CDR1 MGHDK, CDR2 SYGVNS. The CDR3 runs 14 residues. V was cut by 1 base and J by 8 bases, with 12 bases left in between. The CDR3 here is CASSESGRGHEQFF. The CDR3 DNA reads TGTGCCAGCAGTGAATCAGGCAGGGGACATGAGCAGTTCTTC.

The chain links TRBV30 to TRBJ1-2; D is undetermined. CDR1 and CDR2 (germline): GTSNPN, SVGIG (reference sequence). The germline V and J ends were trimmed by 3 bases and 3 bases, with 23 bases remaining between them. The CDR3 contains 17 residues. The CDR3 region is CAWSALRAPPGHYGYTF. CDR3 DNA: TGTGCCTGGAGCGCACTGCGGGCTCCCCCCGGGCACTATGGCTACACCTTC.

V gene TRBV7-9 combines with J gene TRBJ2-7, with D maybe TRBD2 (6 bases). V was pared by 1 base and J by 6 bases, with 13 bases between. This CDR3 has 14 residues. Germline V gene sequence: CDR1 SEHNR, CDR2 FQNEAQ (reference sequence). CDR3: CASSLDGSLREQYF. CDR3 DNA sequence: TGTGCCAGCAGCTTAGACGGGAGCTTACGCGAGCAGTACTTC. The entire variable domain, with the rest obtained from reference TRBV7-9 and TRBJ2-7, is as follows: DTGVSQNPRHKITKRGQNVTFRCDPISEHNRLYWYRQTLGQGPEFLTYFQNEAQLEKSRLLSDRFSAERPKGSFSTLEIQRTEQGDSAMYLCASSLDGSLREQYFGPGTRLTVT.

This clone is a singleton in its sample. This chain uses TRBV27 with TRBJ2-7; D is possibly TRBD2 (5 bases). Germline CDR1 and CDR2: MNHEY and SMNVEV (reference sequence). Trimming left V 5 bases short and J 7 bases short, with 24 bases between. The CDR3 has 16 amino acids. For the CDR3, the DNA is TGTGCCAGCAGTCGGGAACTCGTCTACTCCACGGGGGAGCAGTACTTC. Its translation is CASSRELVYSTGEQYF.

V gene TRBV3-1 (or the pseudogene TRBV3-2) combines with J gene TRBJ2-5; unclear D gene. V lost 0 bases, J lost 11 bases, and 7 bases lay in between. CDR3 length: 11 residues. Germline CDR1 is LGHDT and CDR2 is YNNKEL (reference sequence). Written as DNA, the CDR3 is TGTGCCAGCAGCCAAGATGGAGATCAGTACTTC. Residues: CASSQDGDQYF.

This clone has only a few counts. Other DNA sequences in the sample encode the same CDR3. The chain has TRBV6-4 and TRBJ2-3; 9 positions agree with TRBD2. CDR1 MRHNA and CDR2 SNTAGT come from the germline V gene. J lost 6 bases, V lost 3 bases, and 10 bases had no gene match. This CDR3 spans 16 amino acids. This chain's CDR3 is CASSEGPASGTDTQYF. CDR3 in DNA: TGTGCCAGCAGTGAGGGTCCGGCTAGCGGGACTGATACGCAGTATTTT.

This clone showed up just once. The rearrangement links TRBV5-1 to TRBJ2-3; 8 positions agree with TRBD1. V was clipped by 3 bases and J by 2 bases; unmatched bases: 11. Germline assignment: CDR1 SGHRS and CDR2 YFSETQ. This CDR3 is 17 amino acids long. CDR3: CASSSLAGGAHTDTQYF. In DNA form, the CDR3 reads TGCGCCAGCAGCTCTTTAGCAGGGGGCGCACACACAGATACGCAGTATTTT.

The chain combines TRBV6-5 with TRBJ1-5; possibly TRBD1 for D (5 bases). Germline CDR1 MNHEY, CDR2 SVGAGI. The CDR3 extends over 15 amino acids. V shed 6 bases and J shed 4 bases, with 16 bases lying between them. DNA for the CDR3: TGTGCCAGCAGCGGTAAGGGTAAGGGGAATCAGCCCCAGCATTTT. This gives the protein CASSGKGKGNQPQHF.

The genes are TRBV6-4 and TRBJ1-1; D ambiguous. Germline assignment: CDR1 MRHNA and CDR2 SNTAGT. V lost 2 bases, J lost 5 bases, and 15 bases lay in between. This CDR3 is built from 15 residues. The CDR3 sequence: CASSDIGFWRTEAFF. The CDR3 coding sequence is TGTGCCAGCAGTGACATCGGCTTTTGGAGGACTGAAGCTTTCTTT.

The CDR3 reads CASSASVLYGYTF. CDR3 coding DNA: TGTGCCAGCAGTGCCTCAGTCCTTTATGGCTACACCTTC. The genes are TRBV12-3 or TRBV12-4 and TRBJ1-2, with no clear D. Between the trimmed V and J ends, which lost 5 bases and 5 bases, there was a span of 12 bases. The CDR3 length is 13 residues.

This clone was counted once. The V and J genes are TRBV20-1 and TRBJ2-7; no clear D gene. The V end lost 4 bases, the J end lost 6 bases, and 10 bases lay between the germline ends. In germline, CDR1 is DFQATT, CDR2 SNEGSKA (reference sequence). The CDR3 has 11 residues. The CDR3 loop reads CSAIRSPEQYF. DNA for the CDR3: TGCAGTGCTATTCGTAGTCCCGAGCAGTACTTC.

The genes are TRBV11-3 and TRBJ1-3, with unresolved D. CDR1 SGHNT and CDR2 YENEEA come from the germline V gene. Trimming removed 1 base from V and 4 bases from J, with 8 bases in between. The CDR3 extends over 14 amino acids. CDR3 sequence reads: CASSLGSKGNTIYF. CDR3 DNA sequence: TGTGCCAGCAGCTTAGGATCTAAGGGAAACACCATATATTTT.

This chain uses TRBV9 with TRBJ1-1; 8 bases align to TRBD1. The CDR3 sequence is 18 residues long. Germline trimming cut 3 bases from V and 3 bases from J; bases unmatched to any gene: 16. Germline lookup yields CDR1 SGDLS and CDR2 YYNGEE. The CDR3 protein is CASSATRGRGEGYTEAFF. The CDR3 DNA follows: TGTGCCAGCAGCGCAACCAGGGGGCGCGGAGAGGGGTACACTGAAGCTTTCTTT.

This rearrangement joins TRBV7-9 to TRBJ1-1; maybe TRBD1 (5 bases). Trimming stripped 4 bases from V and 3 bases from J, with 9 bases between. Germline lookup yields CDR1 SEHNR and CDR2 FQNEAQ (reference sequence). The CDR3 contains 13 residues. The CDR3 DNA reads TGTGCCAGCAGCTATGGGGGGGACACTGAAGCTTTCTTT. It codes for CASSYGGDTEAFF.

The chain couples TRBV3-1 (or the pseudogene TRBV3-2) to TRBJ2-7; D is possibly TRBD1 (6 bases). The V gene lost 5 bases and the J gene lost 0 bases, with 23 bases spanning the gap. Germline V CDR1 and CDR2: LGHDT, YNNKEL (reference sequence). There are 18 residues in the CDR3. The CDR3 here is CASSLDDRDTRNSYEQYF. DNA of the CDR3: TGTGCCAGCAGCTTAGATGACCGGGACACTAGAAACTCCTACGAGCAGTACTTC.